This TCR beta chain comes out of a study of Graves' ophthalmopathy and Graves' hyperthyroidism. The CDR3 has 17 amino acids. CDR1 MNHNY and CDR2 SVGAGI come from the germline V gene (reference sequence). After removal of 2 bases from V and 6 bases from J, the junction contained 12 bases not matched to a gene. Study-wide results and caveats: Ophthalmopathy could be told apart from stable hyperthyroidism by a 13-signature model (about 90% sensitivity, about 81% specificity).

RNA transcripts were the source from which TCR beta CDR3 regions were amplified. The first round was an RT-PCR with HTBI primers, and the second round was a multiplex PCR. TCRdb reanalysed the multiplex PCR reads using MiXCR and keeps one entry per CDR3 protein. The table has over a million distinct CDR3 sequences, less than 45% seen once; the top ten hold around 10%. Comment on this clonotype: Its target is not known.

Hyperthyroidism was new, under 2 months, in patients aged 18 to 65. The study excluded patients with other autoimmune diseases, uncontrolled infections, pregnancy or lactation. Serum thyroxine and TRAb, along with clinical symptoms, thyroid ultrasound and orbital computed tomography, were what diagnosis relied on. The sequenced sample was peripheral blood or thyroid tissue (not recorded which). The sequence was obtained from an adult man with Graves' hyperthyroidism. The chain employs TRBV6-6 and TRBJ1-1; 10 bases line up with TRBD1. CDR3 loop: CASSYELGQGDSAEAFF. Written as DNA, the CDR3 is TGTGCCAGCAGTTACGAGCTTGGACAGGGGGATAGCGCTGAAGCTTTCTTT.